This section outlines one T cell receptor (beta chain) sequence together with its context. This specimen belongs to a study of blood T cell repertoires in COVID-19. Study as a whole: Samples of COVID-19 (acute and convalescent) were obtained from the United States, Italy and Spain. The cDNA or gDNA used as material had been derived from T cells, B-cell-depleted T cells, or PBMCs.

From germline, CDR1 is LGHNA and CDR2 YNFKEQ. The CDR3 extends over 18 amino acids. Trimming stripped 0 bases from V and 1 base from J, with 18 bases between. In the original workflow: Reference gene primer amplification yielded estimated nucleated cell counts. The repertoire was sequenced with immunoSEQ multiplex PCR; TCRdb's copy has only in-frame clones and lacks some. V and J calls plus clone size are reproduced from that table; the DNA served to infer D and trimming. Of about 80,000 clones in the sample, 78% were seen once. V usage is TRBV4-2 and J usage is TRBJ2-5; maybe TRBD1 (6 bases). The receptor was derived from a human donor in a cohort sampled during active COVID-19. Sequences were obtained from peripheral blood. The CDR3 coding sequence is TGTGCCAGCAGCCAAGATAAGAACAGGGCGGCGGTCCAAGAGACCCAGTACTTC. As protein: CASSQDKNRAAVQETQYF.